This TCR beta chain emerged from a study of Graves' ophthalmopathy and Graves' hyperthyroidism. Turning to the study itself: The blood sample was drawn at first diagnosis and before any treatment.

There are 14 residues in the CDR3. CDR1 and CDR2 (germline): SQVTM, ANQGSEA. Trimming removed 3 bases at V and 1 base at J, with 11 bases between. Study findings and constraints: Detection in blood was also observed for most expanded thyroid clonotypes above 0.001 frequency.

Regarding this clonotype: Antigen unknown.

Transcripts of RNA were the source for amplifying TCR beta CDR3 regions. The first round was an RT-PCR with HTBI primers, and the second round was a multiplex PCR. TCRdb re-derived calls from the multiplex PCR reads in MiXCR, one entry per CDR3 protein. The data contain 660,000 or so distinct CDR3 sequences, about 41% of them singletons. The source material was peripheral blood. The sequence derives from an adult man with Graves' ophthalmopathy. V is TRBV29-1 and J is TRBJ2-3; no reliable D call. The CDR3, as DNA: TGCAGCGTTGATGATCCGGTTGGCACAGATACGCAGTATTTT. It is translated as CSVDDPVGTDTQYF.